This TCR beta chain is drawn from a study of vaccination effects on CD4 cells after COVID-19. About the study: Post-vaccine sampling occurred a median 72 days after the second dose.

CDR3 length: 13 amino acids. Germline-derived CDR1 and CDR2 are LGHNA and YSLEER. V was pared by 1 base and J by 4 bases, with 7 bases between. Comment on this clone: The antigen is undetermined.

Within the ViraFEST assay, antigen-specific CD4+ T cells underwent expansion with viral peptide pools prior to sequencing. Following culture for approximately ten days, CD4+ T cells were isolated. As their vaccination, participants received two doses of either BNT162b2 or mRNA-1273. Assay used: immunoSEQ multiplex PCR; TCRdb lists only in-frame clones, some missing. The repertoire holds fewer than 40,000 clones, with about 80% as singletons. The TCR originated in a human donor who received a COVID-19 vaccine. Some clones in this sample may be carry-over from other donors' samples. This chain joins TRBV4-3 and TRBJ2-5, with D maybe TRBD1 (5 bases). The sequenced sample was CD4+ T cells from PBMCs cultured with HCoV-NL63 spike peptides, obtained after COVID-19 vaccination. This chain's CDR3 is CASSQGGGETQYF. In DNA, the CDR3 is TGCGCCAGCAGCCAAGGGGGCGGAGAGACCCAGTACTTC.